Each of the 18 T cell receptor beta chains below was sequenced from the same sample in a study of cytomegalovirus exposure and HLA in healthy donors. The PCR had 60 Vbeta and 13 Jbeta primers. Profiled with immunoSEQ multiplex PCR; TCRdb holds only in-frame clones, not every one. The sample yields fewer than 200,000 clones, approximately 71% seen once. Sequencing used PBMCs. The receptors here all came from a girl aged 5-17 years in good health and CMV-seronegative.

CDR3 residues: CASSLGEGVGYTF. The CDR3 DNA is TGTGCCAGCAGTTTGGGTGAGGGGGTAGGCTACACCTTC. This chain links TRBV27 with TRBJ1-2; D possibly corresponds to TRBD1 (6 bases). Germline CDR1 and CDR2: MNHEY and SMNVEV (reference sequence). Trimming took 3 bases from V and 8 from J, leaving 13 bases between them. The CDR3 runs to 13 residues.

This sequence joins TRBV5-1 and TRBJ1-5; 8 bases fit TRBD1. This CDR3 is built from 16 residues. Germline CDR1 is SGHRS and CDR2 is YFSETQ. With 0 bases clipped from V and 6 bases from J, the junction kept 8 bases outside the gene matches. The CDR3 loop is CASSLDGQGAGQPQHF. The CDR3 DNA is TGCGCCAGCAGCTTGGATGGACAGGGTGCGGGTCAGCCCCAGCATTTT.

This clone was counted between two and nine times. The rearrangement links TRBV6-5 to TRBJ2-1; D might be TRBD1 (6 bases). The CDR3 has 14 residues. V was pared by 0 bases and J by 4 bases, with 7 bases between. Germline V CDR1 and CDR2: MNHEY, SVGAGI. Here the CDR3 DNA reads TGTGCCAGCAGTTACTCGACAGGATACAATGAGCAGTTCTTC. Protein product: CASSYSTGYNEQFF.

The V and J genes are TRBV28 and TRBJ2-4, with TRBD2 as a possible D gene (5 bases). The CDR3 has 15 residues. Germline values: CDR1 MDHEN, CDR2 SYDVKM. V was pared by 5 bases and J by 8 bases, with 19 bases between. The CDR3, as DNA: TGTGCCAGCAGTCTGACCCTAGCAGGATTGGACATTCAGTACTTC. It encodes CASSLTLAGLDIQYF.

This clone is a singleton in its sample. The chain has TRBV5-4 and TRBJ2-2, with a possible D match to TRBD2 (9 bases). V shed 4 bases and J shed 2 bases, with 18 bases lying between them. Per the germline V gene, CDR1 is SGHNT and CDR2 is YYREEE (reference sequence). CDR3 size: 17 residues. The CDR3 region is CASSPGGGGANTGELFF. The CDR3 DNA sequence: TGTGCCAGCAGCCCAGGGGGCGGGGGGGCTAACACCGGGGAGCTGTTTTTT.

About this clone: Different DNA sequences within this sample yield the same CDR3. V gene TRBV5-1 combines with J gene TRBJ2-7; the match to TRBD1 covers 7 bases. The V gene's germline CDR1 is SGHRS and CDR2 YFSETQ. This CDR3 has 13 residues. V shed 2 bases, J shed 5 bases, and the junction held 4 bases outside the gene matches. The CDR3 DNA sequence: TGCGCCAGCAGCTTACAGGGGACCAACGAGCAGTACTTC. Its protein product is CASSLQGTNEQYF.

The chain links TRBV5-1 to TRBJ2-3; D is possibly TRBD2 (7 bases). Germline V gene lookup returns CDR1 SGHRS and CDR2 YFSETQ. V dropped 0 bases and J dropped 5 bases, with 16 bases sitting between them. The CDR3 extends over 16 amino acids. The CDR3 nucleotides are TGCGCCAGCAGCTTGGAAGGTGGGGGGGCGGGAGATACGCAGTATTTT. It translates to CASSLEGGGAGDTQYF. The entire variable domain, with the rest obtained from reference TRBV5-1 and TRBJ2-3, is as follows: KAGVTQTPRYLIKTRGQQVTLSCSPISGHRSVSWYQQTPGQGLQFLFEYFSETQRNKGNFPGRFSGRQFSNSRSEMNVSTLELGDSALYLCASSLEGGGAGDTQYFGPGTRLTVL.

This clone was seen a handful of times. The genes are TRBV5-6 and TRBJ1-2; unclear D gene. Germline loops: CDR1 SGHDT, CDR2 YYEEEE. V lost 1 base, J lost 4 bases, and 5 bases lay in between. This CDR3 is built from 12 residues. The CDR3 reads CASSLRVYGYTF. The CDR3 bases are TGTGCCAGCAGCTTGAGAGTCTATGGCTACACCTTC.

The rearrangement uses TRBV27 and TRBJ2-7; D may be TRBD1 (5 bases). Germline CDR1 and CDR2: MNHEY and SMNVEV (reference sequence). Trimming cost V 9 bases and J 4 bases, with 22 bases left between them. The CDR3 consists of 15 residues. Here the CDR3 DNA reads TGTGCCAGTCGGGTGGCGGCAGGGCCAGGATACGAGCAGTACTTC. This encodes CASRVAAGPGYEQYF.

This clone came up a few times. The chain combines TRBV7-3 with TRBJ1-1; TRBD1 aligns across 7 bases. Germline CDR1 reads SGHTA; CDR2 reads FQGTGA. Germline trimming cut 5 bases from V and 0 bases from J; bases unmatched to any gene: 3. The CDR3 extends over 14 amino acids. The CDR3 loop reads CASSIQGMNTEAFF. The CDR3 nucleotides are TGTGCCAGCAGCATACAGGGGATGAACACTGAAGCTTTCTTT.

The V call is TRBV7-8, the J call TRBJ2-3, with D possibly being TRBD1 (5 bases). The germline gives CDR1 SGHVS, CDR2 FQNEAQ. The CDR3 totals 14 residues. The V end was cut by 2 bases, the J end by 3 bases, with 9 bases between. Here the CDR3 reads CASSLLQGTDTQYF. CDR3 DNA: TGTGCCAGCAGCTTATTGCAGGGTACAGATACGCAGTATTTT.

The chain employs TRBV6-6 and TRBJ2-2; TRBD2 is a possible D gene (5 bases). The CDR3 spans 13 residues. The germline gives CDR1 MNHNY, CDR2 SVGAGI (reference sequence). V shed 11 bases and J shed 2 bases, with 12 bases lying between them. CDR3 in DNA: TGTGCCGCTCGGGGTCAAAACACCGGGGAGCTGTTTTTT. Translation gives CAARGQNTGELFF.

The chain recombines TRBV6-4 with TRBJ1-2, with 7 bases fitting TRBD1. CDR3 length: 12 residues. Losses at the gene ends were 11 bases for V and 4 bases for J; bases not matched to a gene: 7. Germline loops: CDR1 MRHNA, CDR2 SNTAGT. CDR3 nucleotide sequence: TGTGCCGCCTGGGACAGCCTCTATGGCTACACCTTC. Protein sequence: CAAWDSLYGYTF.

The gene calls are TRBV4-2 and TRBJ1-6; no firm D call. CDR1 and CDR2 from the germline V gene are LGHNA and YNFKEQ. With 0 bases removed from V and 10 bases from J, the gap between germline ends came to 19 bases. This CDR3 contains 17 residues. This chain's CDR3 is CASSQDVWGGRGSPLHF. The CDR3 DNA reads TGTGCCAGCAGCCAAGACGTTTGGGGAGGGAGAGGGTCACCCCTCCACTTT.

The chain couples TRBV5-4 to TRBJ2-7; 8 nucleotides match TRBD1. Looked up from germline, CDR1 is SGHNT and CDR2 is YYREEE (reference sequence). The CDR3 contains 15 residues. Trimming at V came to 3 bases and at J to 3 bases, leaving 8 bases not matched to a gene. CDR3 loop: CASSSGQGRNYEQYF. The CDR3 region has the DNA TGTGCCAGCAGCTCCGGACAGGGAAGAAACTACGAGCAGTACTTC.

This clone has only a few counts. J is TRBJ1-2 and V is TRBV4-1; 7 positions match TRBD1. V shed 3 bases and J 8 bases; nucleotides not matched to a gene: 9. Germline-derived CDR1 and CDR2 are MGHRA and YSYEKL. This CDR3 comprises 14 residues. As DNA, the CDR3 is TGCGCCAGCAGCCAGACAGGGCTCGTGGGCGGCTACACCTTC. Amino acids: CASSQTGLVGGYTF.

This chain joins TRBV30 and TRBJ2-1; 10 positions match TRBD1. The V and J ends lost 3 bases and 0 bases, in that order; junction bases with no gene match: 8. Germline CDR1 is GTSNPN and CDR2 is SVGIG (reference sequence). CDR3 size: 17 residues. CDR3 loop: CAWSTGTGVPSYNEQFF. Written as DNA, the CDR3 is TGTGCCTGGAGCACCGGGACAGGGGTCCCCTCCTACAATGAGCAGTTCTTC.

In its sample, this clone was seen once. The chain links TRBV27 to TRBJ2-1, with 7 positions matching TRBD2. There are 14 residues in the CDR3. Trimming removed 3 bases from V and 3 bases from J; junction bases left unmatched: 2. The V gene's germline CDR1 is MNHEY and CDR2 SMNVEV (reference sequence). The DNA of the CDR3 is TGTGCCAGCAGTTTGGGGGGGGTCTACAATGAGCAGTTCTTC. It yields the protein CASSLGGVYNEQFF.